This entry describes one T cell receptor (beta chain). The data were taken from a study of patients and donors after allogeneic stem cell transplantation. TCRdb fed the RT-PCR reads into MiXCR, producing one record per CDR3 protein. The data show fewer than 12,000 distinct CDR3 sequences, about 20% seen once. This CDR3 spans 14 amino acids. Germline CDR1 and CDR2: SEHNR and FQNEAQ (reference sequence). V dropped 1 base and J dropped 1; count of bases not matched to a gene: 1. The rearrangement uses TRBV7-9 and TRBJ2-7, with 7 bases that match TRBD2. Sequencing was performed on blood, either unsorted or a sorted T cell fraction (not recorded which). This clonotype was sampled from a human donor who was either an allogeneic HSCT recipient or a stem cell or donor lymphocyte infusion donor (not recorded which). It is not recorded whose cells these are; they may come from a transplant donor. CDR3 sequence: CASSLGAGSYEQYF. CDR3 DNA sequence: TGTGCCAGCAGCTTAGGAGCGGGGTCCTACGAGCAGTACTTC.